This entry lists 5 T cell receptor beta chains sequenced from one sample in a study of T-cell reconstitution after alpha-beta-depleted transplantation in children. A TCRbeta library incorporating unique molecular identifiers was prepared. One entry per CDR3 protein, called by TCRdb with MiXCR from the PCR reads. This sample carries just under 550,000 distinct CDR3 sequences, around 19% of them seen once, and the ten largest clones take 3% to 4%. The material was PBMCs from the stem cell graft donor, obtained from the stem cell graft. These receptors all stem from a human donor who donated a stem cell graft to a child with acute lymphoblastic leukemia.

A few counts support this clonotype. The chain carries TRBV6-1 and TRBJ2-1; 9 nucleotides align to TRBD2. Germline V gene lookup returns CDR1 MNHNS and CDR2 SASEGT. Trimming took 7 bases from V and 15 from J; bases not matched to a gene: 16. The CDR3 extends over 14 amino acids. Here the CDR3 reads CASNDQVGGRAPFF. DNA of the CDR3: TGTGCCAGCAACGACCAAGTAGGCGGGAGGGCCCCGTTCTTC.

This clonotype was found a few times. V and J are TRBV6-5 and TRBJ2-3; 13 nucleotides agree with TRBD2. The V and J ends lost 4 bases and 1 base, in that order; junction bases with no gene match: 5. CDR3 length equals 17 residues. In germline, CDR1 is MNHEY, CDR2 SVGAGI. The CDR3: CASSWGLAGPRTDTQYF. CDR3 DNA: TGTGCCAGCAGTTGGGGACTAGCGGGACCACGCACAGATACGCAGTATTTT.

This chain links TRBV7-9 with TRBJ1-5; TRBD1 matches at 7 bases. The CDR3 length is 17 residues. Germline V lookup: CDR1 SEHNR, CDR2 FQNEAQ (reference sequence). V shed 1 base and J 1 base; nucleotides not matched to a gene: 7. The CDR3 nucleotides read TGTGCCAGCAGCTTAGGTACAGGGGTTCGGAGCAATCAGCCCCAGCATTTT. This translates into CASSLGTGVRSNQPQHF.

This clonotype was recorded only once. V gene TRBV5-1 combines with J gene TRBJ1-5; D call uncertain. The CDR3 is 16 amino acids. V lost 0 bases to trimming and J lost 2 bases, with 12 bases between them. Germline V CDR1 and CDR2: SGHRS, YFSETQ. The DNA of the CDR3 is TGCGCCAGCAGCTTGGCTCCAATAGGCGGCAATCAGCCCCAGCATTTT. This encodes CASSLAPIGGNQPQHF.

The chain links TRBV15 to TRBJ2-1; 14 positions match TRBD2. There are 16 residues in the CDR3. The trim removed 1 base at V and 7 bases at J, leaving 3 bases unmatched. Germline values: CDR1 LNHNV, CDR2 YYDKDF (reference sequence). The CDR3 DNA reads as TGTGCCACCAGCAGAGCGACTAGCGGGAGGGGTAATGAGCAGTTCTTC. Protein product: CATSRATSGRGNEQFF.